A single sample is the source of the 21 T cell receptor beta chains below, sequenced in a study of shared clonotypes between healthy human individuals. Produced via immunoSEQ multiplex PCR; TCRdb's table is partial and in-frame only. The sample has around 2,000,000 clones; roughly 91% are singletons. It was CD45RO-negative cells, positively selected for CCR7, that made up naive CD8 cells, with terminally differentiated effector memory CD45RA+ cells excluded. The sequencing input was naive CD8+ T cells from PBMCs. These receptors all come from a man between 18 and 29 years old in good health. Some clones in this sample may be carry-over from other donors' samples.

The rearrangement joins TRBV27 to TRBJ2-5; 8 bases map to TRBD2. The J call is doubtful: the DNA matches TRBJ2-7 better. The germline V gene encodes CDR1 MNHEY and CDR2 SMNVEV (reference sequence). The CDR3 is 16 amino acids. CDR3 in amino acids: CASTNAGTGGSYEQYF. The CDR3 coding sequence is TGTGCCAGCACTAACGCCGGGACGGGGGGGTCCTACGAGCAGTACTTC.

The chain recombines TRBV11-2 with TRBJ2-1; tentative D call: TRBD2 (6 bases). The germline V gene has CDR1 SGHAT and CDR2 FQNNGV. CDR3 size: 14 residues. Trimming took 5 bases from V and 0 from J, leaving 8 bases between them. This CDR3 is CASSISGSYNEQFF. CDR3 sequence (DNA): TGTGCCAGCAGCATTAGCGGCTCCTACAATGAGCAGTTCTTC.

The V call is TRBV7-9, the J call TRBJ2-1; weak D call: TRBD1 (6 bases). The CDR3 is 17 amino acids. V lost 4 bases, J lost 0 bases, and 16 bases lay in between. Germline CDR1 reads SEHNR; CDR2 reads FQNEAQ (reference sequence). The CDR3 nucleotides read TGTGCCAGCAGCTCCGCTAAGGGGGAGTACTCCTACAATGAGCAGTTCTTC. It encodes CASSSAKGEYSYNEQFF.

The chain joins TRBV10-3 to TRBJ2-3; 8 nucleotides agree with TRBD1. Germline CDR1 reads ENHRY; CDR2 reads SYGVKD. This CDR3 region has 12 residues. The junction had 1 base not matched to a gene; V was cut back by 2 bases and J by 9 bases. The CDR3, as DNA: TGTGCCATCAGTGAGGGACAGGGAACGCAGTATTTT. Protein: CAISEGQGTQYF.

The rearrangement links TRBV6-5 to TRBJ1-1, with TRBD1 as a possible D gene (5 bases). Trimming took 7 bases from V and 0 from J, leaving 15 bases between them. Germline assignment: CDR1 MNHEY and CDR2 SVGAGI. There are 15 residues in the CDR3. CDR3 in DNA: TGTGCCAGCACAGACCCGGGGGGGATGAACACTGAAGCTTTCTTT. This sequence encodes CASTDPGGMNTEAFF.

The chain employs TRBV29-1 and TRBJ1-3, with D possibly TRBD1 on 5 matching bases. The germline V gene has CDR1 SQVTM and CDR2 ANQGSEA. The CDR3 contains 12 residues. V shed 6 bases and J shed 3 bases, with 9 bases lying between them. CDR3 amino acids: CSVQGGGNTIYF. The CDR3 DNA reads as TGCAGCGTCCAGGGCGGTGGAAACACCATATATTTT.

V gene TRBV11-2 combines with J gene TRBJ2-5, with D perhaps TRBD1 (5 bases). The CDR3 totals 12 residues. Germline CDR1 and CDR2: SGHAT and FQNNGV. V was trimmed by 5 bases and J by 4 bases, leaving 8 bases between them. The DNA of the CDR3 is TGTGCCAGCAGCACAGGCGCAGAGACCCAGTACTTC. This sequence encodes CASSTGAETQYF.

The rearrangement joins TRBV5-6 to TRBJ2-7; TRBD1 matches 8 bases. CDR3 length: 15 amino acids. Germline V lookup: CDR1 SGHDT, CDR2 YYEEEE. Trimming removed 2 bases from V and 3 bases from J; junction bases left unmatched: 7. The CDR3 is CASSFETGARYEQYF. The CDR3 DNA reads TGTGCCAGCAGCTTTGAGACAGGGGCGCGCTACGAGCAGTACTTC.

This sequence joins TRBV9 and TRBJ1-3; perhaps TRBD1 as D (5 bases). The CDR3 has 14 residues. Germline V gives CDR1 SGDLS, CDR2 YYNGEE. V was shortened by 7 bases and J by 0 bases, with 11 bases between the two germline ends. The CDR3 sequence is CASGDSNSGNTIYF. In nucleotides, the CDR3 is TGTGCCAGCGGTGACAGCAACTCTGGAAACACCATATATTTT.

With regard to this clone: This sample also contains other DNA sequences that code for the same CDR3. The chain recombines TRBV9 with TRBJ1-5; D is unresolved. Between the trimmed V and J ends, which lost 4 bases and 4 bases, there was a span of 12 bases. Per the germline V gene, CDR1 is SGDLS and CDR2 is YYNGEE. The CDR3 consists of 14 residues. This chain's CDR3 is CASSRGRNNQPQHF. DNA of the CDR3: TGTGCCAGCAGCCGAGGGAGGAATAATCAGCCCCAGCATTTT.

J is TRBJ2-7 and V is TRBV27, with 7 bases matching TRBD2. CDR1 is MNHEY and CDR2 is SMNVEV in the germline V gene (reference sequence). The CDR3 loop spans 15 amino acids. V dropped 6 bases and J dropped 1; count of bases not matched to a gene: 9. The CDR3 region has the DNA TGTGCCAGCAGCCCCGGCGGGGGACTTTCCTACGAGCAGTACTTC. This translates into CASSPGGGLSYEQYF.

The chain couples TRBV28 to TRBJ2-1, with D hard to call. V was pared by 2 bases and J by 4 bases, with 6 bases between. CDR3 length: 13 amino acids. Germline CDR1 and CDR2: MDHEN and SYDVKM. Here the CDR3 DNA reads TGTGCCAGCAGTTTACGGACGTACAATGAGCAGTTCTTC. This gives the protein CASSLRTYNEQFF.

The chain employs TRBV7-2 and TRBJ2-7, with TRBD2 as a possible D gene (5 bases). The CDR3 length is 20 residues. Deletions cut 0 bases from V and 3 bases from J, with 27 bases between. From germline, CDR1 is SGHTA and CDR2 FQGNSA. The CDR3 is CASSLAWFGDVSGKHYEQYF. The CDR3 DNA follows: TGTGCCAGCAGCTTAGCTTGGTTTGGTGACGTGTCGGGAAAGCACTACGAGCAGTACTTC. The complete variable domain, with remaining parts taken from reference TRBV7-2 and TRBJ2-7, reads GAGVSQSPSNKVTEKGKDVELRCDPISGHTALYWYRQSLGQGLEFLIYFQGNSAPDKSGLPSDRFSAERTGGSVSTLTIQRTQQEDSAVYLCASSLAWFGDVSGKHYEQYFGPGTRLTVT.

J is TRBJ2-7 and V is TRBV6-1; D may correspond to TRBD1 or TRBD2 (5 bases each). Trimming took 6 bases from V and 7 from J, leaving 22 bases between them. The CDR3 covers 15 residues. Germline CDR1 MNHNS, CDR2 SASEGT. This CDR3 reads CASSPGQGALREQYF. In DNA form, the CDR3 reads TGTGCCAGCAGCCCGGGGCAGGGAGCTCTACGGGAGCAGTACTTC.

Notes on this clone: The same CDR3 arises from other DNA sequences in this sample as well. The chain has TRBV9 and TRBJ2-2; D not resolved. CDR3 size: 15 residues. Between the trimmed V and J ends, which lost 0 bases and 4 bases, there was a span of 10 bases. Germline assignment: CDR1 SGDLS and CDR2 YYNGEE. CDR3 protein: CASSVAGRSTGELFF. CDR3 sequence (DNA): TGTGCCAGCAGCGTAGCAGGACGGAGCACCGGGGAGCTGTTTTTT.

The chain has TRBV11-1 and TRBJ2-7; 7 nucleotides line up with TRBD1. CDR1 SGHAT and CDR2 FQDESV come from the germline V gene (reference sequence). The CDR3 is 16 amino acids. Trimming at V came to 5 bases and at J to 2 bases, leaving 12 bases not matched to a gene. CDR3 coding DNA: TGTGCCAGCAGCGTACTAAAGGGACAGATAACCTACGAGCAGTACTTC. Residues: CASSVLKGQITYEQYF.

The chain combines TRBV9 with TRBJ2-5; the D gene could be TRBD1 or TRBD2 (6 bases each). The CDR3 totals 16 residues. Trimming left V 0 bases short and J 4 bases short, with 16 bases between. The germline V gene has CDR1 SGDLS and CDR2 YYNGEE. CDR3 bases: TGTGCCAGCAGCGTAGAGGGGGGAGTGGGGCGAGAGACCCAGTACTTC. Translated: CASSVEGGVGRETQYF.

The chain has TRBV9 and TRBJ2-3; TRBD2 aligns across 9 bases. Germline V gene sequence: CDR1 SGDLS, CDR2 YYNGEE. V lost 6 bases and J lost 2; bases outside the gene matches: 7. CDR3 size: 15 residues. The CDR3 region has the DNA TGTGCCAGCACCCTCGGGACTAGCACCACAGATACGCAGTATTTT. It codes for CASTLGTSTTDTQYF.

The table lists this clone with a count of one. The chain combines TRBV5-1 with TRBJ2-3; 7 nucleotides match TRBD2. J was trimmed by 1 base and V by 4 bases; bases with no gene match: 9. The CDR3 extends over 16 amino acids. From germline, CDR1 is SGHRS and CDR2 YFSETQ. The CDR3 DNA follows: TGCGCCAGCAGCCAAAAGCGGGAAGTCCGCACAGATACGCAGTATTTT. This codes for CASSQKREVRTDTQYF.

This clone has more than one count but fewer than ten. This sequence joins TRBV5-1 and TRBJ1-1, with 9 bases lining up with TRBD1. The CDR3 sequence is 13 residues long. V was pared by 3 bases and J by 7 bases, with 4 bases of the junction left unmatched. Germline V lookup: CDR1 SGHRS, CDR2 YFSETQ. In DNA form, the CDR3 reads TGCGCCAGCAGCTCGGGACAGGGAGATGAAGCTTTCTTT. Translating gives CASSSGQGDEAFF.

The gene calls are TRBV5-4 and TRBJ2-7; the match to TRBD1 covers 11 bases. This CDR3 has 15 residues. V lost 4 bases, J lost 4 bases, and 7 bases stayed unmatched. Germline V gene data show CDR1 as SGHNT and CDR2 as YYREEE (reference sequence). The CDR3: CASSEIRDRGYEQYF. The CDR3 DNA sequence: TGTGCCAGCAGCGAGATTCGGGACAGGGGGTACGAGCAGTACTTC. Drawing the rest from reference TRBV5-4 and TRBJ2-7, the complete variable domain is ETGVTQSPTHLIKTRGQQVTLRCSSQSGHNTVSWYQQALGQGPQFIFQYYREEENGRGNFPPRFSGLQFPNYSSELNVNALELDDSALYLCASSEIRDRGYEQYFGPGTRLTVT.